The 5 T cell receptor beta chains presented below share a single source sample, sequenced in a study of CD8 T cells in Susac syndrome. A quantity of about 0.45 to 1 ug RNA underwent reverse transcription using random hexamers. A single record per CDR3 protein comes from TCRdb applying MiXCR to the immunoSEQ multiplex PCR reads. This table holds around 150,000 distinct CDR3 sequences, approximately 95% found once. The sample taken for sequencing was CD8+ T cells from PBMCs. The receptor source for this set is a human donor with Susac syndrome.

CDR3 in amino acids: CASSDGEMGNQPQHF. CDR3 DNA: TGTGCCAGCAGTGACGGGGAAATGGGCAATCAGCCCCAGCATTTT. V gene TRBV2 combines with J gene TRBJ1-5; no reliable D call. The V gene lost 3 bases and the J gene lost 2 bases, with 11 bases spanning the gap. From germline, CDR1 is SNHLY and CDR2 FYNNEI. This CDR3 spans 15 amino acids. Using reference TRBV2 and TRBJ1-5 for the parts outside the CDR3, the full variable domain is EPEVTQTPSHQVTQMGQEVILRCVPISNHLYFYWYRQILGQKVEFLVSFYNNEISEKSEIFDDQFSVERPDGSNFTLKIRSTKLEDSAMYFCASSDGEMGNQPQHFGDGTRLSIL.

The V call is TRBV24-1, the J call TRBJ1-1, with D unclear. Germline V lookup: CDR1 KGHDR, CDR2 SFDVKD. Trimming took off 7 bases at V and 0 bases at J, with 5 bases between the two ends. This CDR3 has 12 amino acids. The CDR3 region has the DNA TGTGCCACCAGCTCAATGAACACTGAAGCTTTCTTT. Protein product: CATSSMNTEAFF.

The chain uses TRBV7-6 and TRBJ2-5; 12 bases are a match to TRBD2. V lost 5 bases, J lost 1 base, and 8 bases stayed unmatched. Germline V gene lookup returns CDR1 SGHVS and CDR2 FNYEAQ. This CDR3 has 17 amino acids. The CDR3 DNA sequence: TGTGCCAGCAGCGACTCACTAGCGGGAGGCGTCCAAGAGACCCAGTACTTC. This gives the protein CASSDSLAGGVQETQYF.

CDR3 sequence reads: CASQRVREDVYEQYF. The DNA of the CDR3 is TGTGCCAGCCAGCGGGTGCGGGAGGACGTTTACGAGCAGTACTTC. The rearrangement links TRBV28 to TRBJ2-7, with 8 bases identical to TRBD2. The trim removed 8 bases at V and 4 bases at J, leaving 13 bases unmatched. The CDR3 runs 15 residues. CDR1 and CDR2 from the germline V gene are MDHEN and SYDVKM.

The V gene is TRBV5-1, the J gene TRBJ2-7, with D tentatively TRBD1 (6 bases). The germline V gene has CDR1 SGHRS and CDR2 YFSETQ. The CDR3 length is 15 residues. V was pared by 0 bases and J by 2 bases, with 12 bases between. The CDR3 here is CASSLDTGLAYEQYF. Written as DNA, the CDR3 is TGCGCCAGCAGCTTGGACACAGGGCTCGCCTACGAGCAGTACTTC.